A single sample gave rise to the 8 T cell receptor beta chains below, sequenced in a study of early T cells in non-severe SARS-CoV-2 infection. TCRdb redid the calling of the 5' RACE reads with MiXCR, one entry per CDR3 protein. The sample has more than 85,000 distinct CDR3 sequences; about an eighth are singletons. The sample taken for sequencing was whole blood. These receptors were collected from an adult who was a healthcare worker with PCR-confirmed SARS-CoV-2 infection or an uninfected control (not recorded which).

This clonotype was seen more than once but under ten times. The rearrangement uses TRBV18 and TRBJ2-7; weak D call: TRBD2 (6 bases). CDR1 is KGHSH and CDR2 is LQKENI in the germline V gene. There are 14 residues in the CDR3. V was pared by 3 bases and J by 5 bases, with 14 bases between. CDR3 residues: CASSPLGTYDEQYF. CDR3 DNA: TGTGCCAGCTCACCGCTCGGGACTTACGACGAGCAGTACTTC.

The J gene is TRBJ1-1, the V gene TRBV11-2, with D unresolved. Looked up from germline, CDR1 is SGHAT and CDR2 is FQNNGV. The CDR3 is made up of 17 amino acids. Trimming stripped 5 bases from V and 1 base from J, with 20 bases between. This CDR3 is CASSPVGSKRQNTEAFF. CDR3 DNA: TGTGCCAGCAGCCCCGTAGGGAGTAAACGACAGAACACTGAAGCTTTCTTT.

This clonotype appeared many times. This chain connects TRBV10-3 to TRBJ2-1; 7 nucleotides line up with TRBD2. Germline V gene data show CDR1 as ENHRY and CDR2 as SYGVKD. This CDR3 contains 13 residues. V lost 9 bases to trimming and J lost 4 bases; unmatched junction nucleotides: 6. The CDR3 bases are TGTGCCATTCTTAGGGAGGGGTACAATGAGCAGTTCTTC. Translation: CAILREGYNEQFF.

In its sample, this clonotype was seen a few times. The genes are TRBV11-2 and TRBJ2-2; maybe TRBD1 (6 bases). V was shortened by 2 bases and J by 6 bases, with 10 bases between the two germline ends. There are 14 residues in the CDR3. CDR1 and CDR2 (germline): SGHAT, FQNNGV. CDR3 bases: TGTGCCAGCAGCTTATTGTGGACAGCCGGGGAGCTGTTTTTT. This gives the protein CASSLLWTAGELFF.

This clonotype was detected many times. The genes are TRBV20-1 and TRBJ2-3; the match to TRBD2 covers 14 bases. Germline assignment: CDR1 DFQATT and CDR2 SNEGSKA (reference sequence). CDR3 length: 15 amino acids. Trimming cost V 6 bases and J 6 bases; bases outside gene matches: 8. CDR3 loop: CSADDGTSGSDTQYF. The CDR3 DNA reads as TGCAGTGCGGATGACGGGACTAGCGGGAGTGATACGCAGTATTTT.

There are many counts of this clonotype. The chain employs TRBV27 and TRBJ2-1, with no clear D. V was cut by 4 bases and J by 6 bases, with 10 bases left in between. Germline CDR1 is MNHEY and CDR2 is SMNVEV (reference sequence). The CDR3 loop spans 13 amino acids. The CDR3 here is CASSSKVGNEQFF. CDR3 bases: TGTGCCAGCAGTTCCAAAGTTGGCAATGAGCAGTTCTTC.

This clonotype turned up a few times. The chain uses TRBV20-1 and TRBJ2-5, with a possible D match to TRBD1 (6 bases). The CDR3 is 14 residues long. Germline CDR1 is DFQATT and CDR2 is SNEGSKA (reference sequence). V lost 6 bases to trimming and J lost 2 bases, with 16 bases between them. CDR3 region: CSAYQGMGQETQYF. DNA of the CDR3: TGCAGTGCCTATCAGGGGATGGGGCAAGAGACCCAGTACTTC.

This clonotype has only one observation. Just one base apart from a much larger clone, this may be a read error. Because it lacks the conserved phenylalanine or tryptophan at the end, this CDR3 is likely a read error. V usage is TRBV5-1 and J usage is TRBJ1-2; maybe TRBD1 (6 bases). The CDR3 totals 14 residues. Deletions cut 2 bases from V and 2 bases from J, with 10 bases between. Germline values: CDR1 SGHRS, CDR2 YFSETQ. The CDR3 is CASSLGQPNYGYTY. The CDR3 nucleotides are TGCGCCAGCAGCTTAGGACAGCCCAACTATGGCTACACCTAC.